These 24 T cell receptor beta chains originate from one sample sequenced in a study of Ad26.COV2.S vaccination and SARS-CoV-2 variants. The treatment was: around 19 received Ad26.COV2.S at low or high dose, single or two shots; several received placebo; per-sample allocation not given. Sample collection was performed on day 63 after the first vaccine or placebo injection. Using immunoSEQ multiplex PCR, the repertoire was profiled, and TCRdb retains in-frame clones only, with some absent. The sample carries around 450,000 clones, roughly nine tenths recorded once. The input for sequencing was peripheral blood, taken in a trial of Ad26.COV2.S vaccine versus placebo. The receptors were sampled from a person aged 18-65 years who received the Ad26.COV2.S COVID-19 vaccine or a placebo.

This chain links TRBV6-1 with TRBJ1-4; 8 nucleotides align to TRBD1. This CDR3 is built from 19 residues. The junction had 14 bases not matched to a gene; V was cut back by 2 bases and J by 3 bases. The germline V gene has CDR1 MNHNS and CDR2 SASEGT. The DNA of the CDR3 is TGTGCCAGCAGTGAATTGACAGGGGTCGGATCCGTTGCTAATGAAAAACTGTTTTTT. Translating it yields CASSELTGVGSVANEKLFF.

The chain is built from TRBV30 and TRBJ2-7; D is perhaps TRBD1 (6 bases). CDR1 GTSNPN and CDR2 SVGIG come from the germline V gene (reference sequence). V lost 5 bases, J lost 0 bases, and 14 bases lay in between. This CDR3 region has 14 residues. The CDR3 here is CAWATGSGSYEQYF. The DNA for the CDR3 is TGTGCCTGGGCTACAGGGTCGGGCTCCTACGAGCAGTACTTC. Supplemented by reference TRBV30 and TRBJ2-7, the full variable domain reads SQTIHQWPATLVQPVGSPLSLECTVEGTSNPNLYWYRQAAGRGLQLLFYSVGIGQISSEVPQNLSASRPQDRQFILSSKKLLLSDSGFYLCAWATGSGSYEQYFGPGTRLTVT.

The V and J genes are TRBV19 and TRBJ2-7, with 12 bases fitting TRBD2. CDR3 length equals 15 residues. The germline gives CDR1 LNHDA, CDR2 SQIVND (reference sequence). V shed 6 bases and J 3 bases; nucleotides not matched to a gene: 6. CDR3 amino acids: CASSPGTSGLYEQYF. CDR3 DNA: TGTGCCAGTAGCCCCGGGACTAGCGGGCTCTACGAGCAGTACTTC.

The table lists this clone with a few counts. This rearrangement joins TRBV18 to TRBJ1-6, with 7 bases identical to TRBD1. Germline lookup yields CDR1 KGHSH and CDR2 LQKENI. There are 16 residues in the CDR3. V lost 2 bases, J lost 7 bases, and 8 bases stayed unmatched. CDR3 sequence: CASSPSQGQPNSPLHF. The CDR3 DNA follows: TGTGCCAGCTCACCAAGTCAGGGACAGCCAAATTCACCCCTCCACTTT.

The V and J genes are TRBV7-9 and TRBJ2-7; D might be TRBD2 (5 bases). Looked up from germline, CDR1 is SEHNR and CDR2 is FQNEAQ (reference sequence). The V end lost 7 bases, the J end lost 5 bases, and 18 bases lay between the germline ends. The CDR3 covers 14 residues. The CDR3 loop is CASTLFGEKHEQYF. The CDR3 DNA reads TGTGCCAGCACCCTATTCGGGGAAAAACACGAGCAGTACTTC.

The CDR3 sequence: CASSEGAAGAYYEQYF. The CDR3 region has the DNA TGTGCCAGCAGTGAAGGGGCAGCGGGGGCATACTACGAGCAGTACTTC. The chain has TRBV6-1 and TRBJ2-7, with 8 bases lining up with TRBD2. Per the germline V gene, CDR1 is MNHNS and CDR2 is SASEGT. V shed 1 base, J shed 3 bases, and the junction held 8 bases outside the gene matches. The CDR3 totals 16 residues.

This clone came up a few times. This chain connects TRBV6-4 to TRBJ2-1; the match to TRBD2 covers 10 bases. Losses at the gene ends were 3 bases for V and 3 bases for J; bases not matched to a gene: 5. Germline V gives CDR1 MRHNA, CDR2 SNTAGT. There are 16 residues in the CDR3. The CDR3 sequence is CASSEELAGLYNEQFF. In DNA form, the CDR3 reads TGTGCCAGCAGTGAGGAACTAGCGGGGCTCTACAATGAGCAGTTCTTC.

Concerning this clone itself: Other DNA sequences within the sample encode an identical CDR3. The chain uses TRBV6-2 or TRBV6-3 and TRBJ2-7; D uncertain. CDR1 and CDR2 (germline): MNHEY, SVGEGT. Trimming took off 3 bases at V and 2 bases at J, with 2 bases between the two ends. The CDR3 loop spans 11 amino acids. The CDR3 spells CASSYAYEQYF. The CDR3 bases are TGTGCCAGCAGTTATGCCTACGAGCAGTACTTC.

V and J are TRBV20-1 and TRBJ2-7; D perhaps matches TRBD2 (6 bases). The germline V gene has CDR1 DFQATT and CDR2 SNEGSKA (reference sequence). This CDR3 is built from 13 residues. V lost 3 bases, J lost 4 bases, and 13 bases lay in between. This chain's CDR3 is CSASIQGGYEQYF. The CDR3 DNA reads as TGCAGTGCTAGTATCCAGGGAGGATACGAGCAGTACTTC.

This clone has a single count. The chain combines TRBV5-8 with TRBJ1-3; no clear D gene. V was cut by 4 bases and J by 0 bases, with 14 bases left in between. The CDR3 length is 16 residues. Per the germline V gene, CDR1 is SGHTS and CDR2 is YDEGEE. Here the CDR3 reads CASSILTDLSGNTIYF. CDR3 in DNA: TGTGCCAGCAGCATATTAACAGACCTCTCTGGAAACACCATATATTTT.

The rearrangement uses TRBV19 and TRBJ2-1; D is unclear. The germline V gene encodes CDR1 LNHDA and CDR2 SQIVND (reference sequence). V was trimmed by 5 bases and J by 7 bases, leaving 6 bases between them. The CDR3 consists of 11 residues. This CDR3 reads CASSGSNEQFF. The CDR3 region has the DNA TGTGCCAGTAGTGGGTCGAATGAGCAGTTCTTC.

This clone has just a few counts. The chain employs TRBV11-2 and TRBJ1-2, with 8 nucleotides matching TRBD1. Trimming at V came to 5 bases and at J to 7 bases, leaving 15 bases not matched to a gene. This CDR3 has 16 amino acids. Germline lookup yields CDR1 SGHAT and CDR2 FQNNGV. The CDR3 DNA reads as TGTGCCAGCAGCCTAACCCCCGGACAGGGTTTCCTTGGCTACACCTTC. Translated, it gives CASSLTPGQGFLGYTF.

The rearrangement joins TRBV7-8 to TRBJ2-5, with a possible D match to TRBD1 (6 bases). V was shortened by 5 bases and J by 7 bases, with 20 bases between the two germline ends. The CDR3 runs to 15 residues. Germline V gives CDR1 SGHVS, CDR2 FQNEAQ. CDR3 bases: TGTGCCAGCAGCGTACGGGACACCCCGATAGGGACCCAGTACTTC. This codes for CASSVRDTPIGTQYF.

The chain has TRBV12-3 or TRBV12-4 and TRBJ2-2, with D perhaps TRBD1 or TRBD2 (5 bases each). Trimming took 8 bases from V and 4 from J, leaving 11 bases between them. CDR3 size: 13 residues. CDR3 nucleotide sequence: TGTGCCAGCGCGCTGGGGACCACCGGGGAGCTGTTTTTT. It specifies CASALGTTGELFF.

The chain combines TRBV18 with TRBJ2-3, with D unclear. This CDR3 has 13 residues. The V end was cut by 4 bases, the J end by 3 bases, with 8 bases between. Germline V gene lookup returns CDR1 KGHSH and CDR2 LQKENI. DNA of the CDR3: TGTGCCAGCTCACGCACCTCAACAGATACGCAGTATTTT. Its translation is CASSRTSTDTQYF.

This rearrangement joins TRBV6-5 to TRBJ2-7; the match to TRBD2 covers 13 bases. Trimming took 6 bases from V and 2 from J; bases not matched to a gene: 4. There are 15 residues in the CDR3. The germline V gene encodes CDR1 MNHEY and CDR2 SVGAGI. The CDR3 sequence is CASRKGTSGTYEQYF. Written as DNA, the CDR3 is TGTGCCAGCAGAAAGGGGACTAGCGGGACCTACGAGCAGTACTTC.

This clone was found a few times. V usage is TRBV7-2 and J usage is TRBJ1-5; D gene unclear. CDR1 and CDR2 from the germline V gene are SGHTA and FQGNSA. The CDR3 runs 15 residues. Trimming removed 1 base from V and 0 bases from J, with 7 bases in between. CDR3 protein: CASSLGRFSNQPQHF. The DNA for the CDR3 is TGTGCCAGCAGCTTAGGGCGATTTAGCAATCAGCCCCAGCATTTT.

This sequence joins TRBV27 and TRBJ2-7; 7 nucleotides align to TRBD1. Germline lookup yields CDR1 MNHEY and CDR2 SMNVEV (reference sequence). This CDR3 comprises 13 residues. The CDR3 here is CATGVGGNYEQYF. DNA of the CDR3: TGTGCTACAGGCGTAGGGGGCAACTACGAGCAGTACTTC.

This rearrangement joins TRBV28 to TRBJ2-1, with a possible D match to TRBD2 (6 bases). The V end was cut by 3 bases, the J end by 3 bases, with 15 bases between. The CDR3 has 16 residues. Looked up from germline, CDR1 is MDHEN and CDR2 is SYDVKM. In DNA, the CDR3 is TGTGCCAGCAGTTTCCCCGGGGACTCGAGCTACAATGAGCAGTTCTTC. Amino acids: CASSFPGDSSYNEQFF.

This chain links TRBV29-1 with TRBJ1-1; no definite D call. The CDR3 extends over 17 amino acids. V was clipped by 0 bases and J by 2 bases, with 19 bases between them. Germline V gene lookup returns CDR1 SQVTM and CDR2 ANQGSEA. For the CDR3, the DNA is TGCAGCGTTGAAGATCCTAACGGGCCCCGGGGTAACACTGAAGCTTTCTTT. It is translated as CSVEDPNGPRGNTEAFF.

CDR3 in amino acids: CASTLTVGSSTDTQYF. For the CDR3, the DNA is TGTGCCAGCACCCTAACAGTTGGGTCAAGCACAGATACGCAGTATTTT. V gene TRBV27 combines with J gene TRBJ2-3, with D hard to call. CDR3 length: 16 residues. V dropped 7 bases and J dropped 0 bases, with 17 bases sitting between them. Germline CDR1 reads MNHEY; CDR2 reads SMNVEV (reference sequence).

The chain couples TRBV5-4 to TRBJ2-2; D is undetermined. The CDR3 contains 15 residues. V was trimmed by 4 bases and J by 0 bases, leaving 10 bases between them. Germline V gene sequence: CDR1 SGHNT, CDR2 YYREEE (reference sequence). The CDR3 coding sequence is TGTGCCAGCAGCCCGTGGACCCCGAACACCGGGGAGCTGTTTTTT. Protein: CASSPWTPNTGELFF. Full variable domain (outside the CDR3, taken from reference TRBV5-4 and TRBJ2-2): ETGVTQSPTHLIKTRGQQVTLRCSSQSGHNTVSWYQQALGQGPQFIFQYYREEENGRGNFPPRFSGLQFPNYSSELNVNALELDDSALYLCASSPWTPNTGELFFGEGSRLTVL.

V gene TRBV4-3 combines with J gene TRBJ1-2, with D unresolved. Deletions cut 0 bases from V and 2 bases from J, with 16 bases between. This CDR3 region has 17 residues. Germline CDR1 reads LGHNA; CDR2 reads YSLEER. Here the CDR3 DNA reads TGCGCCAGCAGCCAAGATTTGTCATGGTCGCGGAACTATGGCTACACCTTC. Translated, it gives CASSQDLSWSRNYGYTF.

The V gene is TRBV20-1, the J gene TRBJ1-4; D ambiguous. Germline values: CDR1 DFQATT, CDR2 SNEGSKA (reference sequence). This CDR3 is 11 amino acids long. Trimming took 6 bases from V and 8 from J, leaving 10 bases between them. CDR3 residues: CSANSGEKLFF. The CDR3 DNA reads as TGCAGTGCCAACTCGGGGGAAAAACTGTTTTTT.